The clone carrying this T cell receptor (beta chain) was seen only a few times. Its ends do not fully match the called genes, so a read error is possible. The germline gives CDR1 DFQATT, CDR2 SNEGSKA (reference sequence). The CDR3 is 8 amino acids. TCRdb's copy holds only in-frame clones and misses some; the assay was immunoSEQ multiplex PCR. Here the sample spans about 53,000 clones, 82% being singletons. This specimen belongs to a study of OX40 agonist ivuxolimab in advanced cancers. Here the sequenced sample was CD4+ or CD8+ T cells sorted from blood, taken in a trial of the OX40 agonist ivuxolimab. The receptor's source is an adult with an advanced solid tumor such as melanoma, head and neck, liver or kidney cancer. The chain uses TRBV20-1 and TRBJ1-1; D remains unclear. CDR3 sequence: CSAHETFF. CDR3 DNA: TGCAGTGCTCATGAAACTTTCTTT.